This T cell receptor (beta chain) came from a study of cytomegalovirus exposure and HLA in healthy donors. Trimming stripped 5 bases from V and 1 base from J, with 9 bases between. The CDR3 covers 13 residues. The germline gives CDR1 SGHRS, CDR2 YFSETQ. There are a few counts of this clone. Antigen: not known. Produced via immunoSEQ multiplex PCR; TCRdb's table is partial and in-frame only. The table has around 200,000 clones, roughly 88% seen once. Broader study findings: Per published reports, the classifier diagnosed cytomegalovirus status with high specificity and sensitivity. Later, an analysis found that TCR clusters from the first cohort tended to co-occur in the 120 validation repertoires.

The V call is TRBV5-1, the J call TRBJ1-1, with a possible D match to TRBD1 (5 bases). This TCR was sampled from a woman in her late teens or twenties in good health and CMV-seronegative. The sequenced material came from PBMCs. CDR3 nucleotides: TGCGCCAGCAGGGAGGGGCCGAACACTGAAGCTTTCTTT. Translating gives CASREGPNTEAFF.